This TCR beta chain stems from a study of CD8 T cells in Susac syndrome (dated by TCRdb to between 2017 and 2020). Broadly, across the study: Of the Susac syndrome patients who were sequenced, fewer than ten were in clinical remission while roughly 6 had clinically active disease. At blood withdrawal, Susac syndrome patients were therapy-naive, treated with corticosteroids (with IVIg additionally given to some), or treated with IVIg alone. Repertoire sequencing was used to test whether CD8+ T cell activation and differentiation in Susac syndrome was antigen driven. The clonality of the CD8+ T cell repertoire was compared across 12 healthy donors, roughly 14 Susac syndrome patients and roughly 15 multiple sclerosis patients.

RNA was extracted with the RNeasy kit and roughly 0.45 to 1 ug was reverse transcribed using random hexamers. TCR beta CDR3 regions were amplified with the immunoSEQ multiplex PCR assay covering 54 Vbeta and 13 Jbeta segments. PCR amplification bias was corrected using a synthetic template baseline for primer optimization and computational correction. Per the authors' processing: Reads were annotated to V, D and J genes per IMGT and analyzed with immunoSEQ Analyzer, keeping only productive sequences. To calculate clonality, Shannon entropy was normalized by log2 of the number of productive unique sequences and then subtracted from one. Public and private clones were assessed among the 100 most prevalent clones of each patient and control. A clone was defined as Susac-specific if it was absent from the healthy and MS cohorts, from over a thousand published viral clones and from other ImmuneACCESS disease sequences. The raw public data were reprocessed by TCRdb itself: fastp quality trimming at Q25, MiXCR clonotype calling, in-frame beta chains only. Under each unique CDR3 protein, matching rows form one entry showing the most common genes and DNA. V and J calls and clone size were set by TCRdb, not the authors. Counted in this sample were some 100,000 distinct CDR3 sequences; approximately 95% of them appeared once. The ten most abundant clones make up approximately 0.3% of the sample.

Peripheral blood CD8+ and CD4+ T cells from healthy donors, Susac syndrome patients and multiple sclerosis patients were profiled using high-throughput TCR beta sequencing. The Susac syndrome patients fulfilled recently defined diagnostic criteria for either definite or probable disease. CD8+ TEMRA cells were enriched by FACS, while bulk CD8+ and CD4+ T cells were purified by magnetic negative isolation. Blood was drawn into EDTA tubes, processed within 24 hours, and PBMCs were isolated by density gradient centrifugation. PBMCs intended for TCR sequencing were cryopreserved in liquid nitrogen and were subsequently thawed in a 37 degrees C water bath. The sorted or isolated CD4+, CD8+ and CD8+ TEMRA cells had a purity of 90% or higher. To note about this clonotype: This receptor's antigen is unknown. No clone much larger than this one lies a single base away; base qualities are absent.

Here is what the overall study found, with its caveats: Clonal expansion was seen in Susac syndrome CD8+ repertoires, peaking in CD8+ TEMRA cells and being greater in clinically active patients than in remitting ones. The number of individuals in the TCR sequencing and HLA analysis was recognized as being relatively small. Sixteen Susac-specific public clones were identified in the total CD8+ repertoire, and four or five Susac-specific public clones were identified in the CD8+ TEMRA repertoire.

Unmatched junction bases come to 12, with V trimmed by 2 bases and J by 3 bases. Counted from cysteine to phenylalanine, this CDR3 has 17 amino acids. Of all the DNA, just the CDR3 is kept, 51 bases in frame from base 1. Per the germline V gene, SQVTM is the CDR1 and ANQGSEA is the CDR2. The sequence derives from a human donor with Susac syndrome. Recombination joined TRBV29-1 with TRBJ2-1, with 8 bases aligning to TRBD2. Sequencing was performed on CD8+ T cells from PBMCs. The CDR3 loop reads CSVEPWTSLPFYNEQFF. The sequenced DNA is TGCAGCGTTGAACCCTGGACTAGCCTGCCCTTCTACAATGAGCAGTTCTTC.